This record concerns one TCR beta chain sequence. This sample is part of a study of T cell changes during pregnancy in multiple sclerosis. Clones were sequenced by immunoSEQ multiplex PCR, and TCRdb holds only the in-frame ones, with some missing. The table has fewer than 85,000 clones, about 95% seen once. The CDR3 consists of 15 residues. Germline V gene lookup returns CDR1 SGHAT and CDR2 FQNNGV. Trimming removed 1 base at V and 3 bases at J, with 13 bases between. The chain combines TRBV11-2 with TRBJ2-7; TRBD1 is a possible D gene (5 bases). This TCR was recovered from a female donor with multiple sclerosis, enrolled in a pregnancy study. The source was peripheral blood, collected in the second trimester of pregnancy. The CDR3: CASSLVRQGSYEQYF. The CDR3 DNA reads TGTGCCAGCAGCTTAGTAAGGCAGGGAAGCTACGAGCAGTACTTC.